The rows below give T cell receptor beta chains drawn from one sample of a study of naive and memory T cell subsets. TCRdb re-called the UMI-ligation and nested PCR reads through MiXCR, storing one row per CDR3 protein. The repertoire has about 30,000 distinct CDR3 sequences, approximately 6.7% of them found once; the top ten carry over 3%. The sequences come from skin, collected from a tuberculin skin test site. The receptor set was obtained from an adult in good health. The CDR3 runs from the conserved cysteine through the conserved F or W. The D gene is left open where the match is weak. Rows may omit the clone size; those that give it use once, few, many or a size class.

TRBJ2-2	17	TRBD1	TRBV13	.	CASSLGTNRGHTGELFF	TGTGCCAGCAGCTTAGGGACAAACAGGGGACACACCGGGGAGCTGTTTTTT
TRBJ1-2	14	TRBD1	TRBV27	.	CASRPTQDRDGYTF	TGTGCCAGCAGACCGACCCAGGACAGGGATGGCTACACCTTC
TRBJ2-3	15	TRBD2	TRBV20-1	.	CSAGAKAGGTDTQYF	TGCAGTGCCGGGGCAAAAGCGGGGGGAACAGATACGCAGTATTTT
TRBJ1-1	17	.	TRBV7-8	.	CASSLRVGGGKNTEAFF	TGTGCCAGCAGCTTAAGGGTGGGGGGGGGAAAGAACACTGAAGCTTTCTTT
TRBJ2-2	14	.	TRBV5-1	many	CASSLGSGTGELFF	TGCGCCAGCAGCTTGGGGTCTGGGACCGGGGAGCTGTTTTTT
TRBJ1-4	14	.	TRBV5-1	.	CASSLRAGLEKLFF	TGCGCCAGCAGCTTGAGGGCCGGGCTTGAAAAACTGTTTTTT
TRBJ1-5	16	.	TRBV7-2	few	CASSPLGVGGNQPQHF	TGTGCCAGCAGCCCCCTTGGGGTGGGTGGCAATCAGCCCCAGCATTTT
TRBJ2-7	15	.	TRBV11-2	.	CASSLDFGRVDEQYF	TGTGCCAGCAGCTTAGATTTCGGCAGGGTGGACGAGCAGTACTTC
TRBJ2-1	15	TRBD2	TRBV20-1	many	CSARDIAGAYNEQFF	TGCAGTGCTAGAGATATAGCGGGGGCATACAATGAGCAGTTCTTC
TRBJ2-5	16	TRBD2	TRBV7-2	medium-sized	CASSLGGTSIQETQYF	TGTGCCAGCAGCTTAGGAGGGACTAGCATTCAAGAGACCCAGTACTTC
TRBJ2-5	15	.	TRBV5-1	many	CASSLDARREETQYF	TGCGCCAGCAGCTTGGACGCTAGACGTGAAGAGACCCAGTACTTC
TRBJ2-6	16	TRBD1	TRBV6-5	many	CASSRTGSSGANVLTF	TGTGCCAGCAGTAGGACAGGGAGCTCTGGGGCCAACGTCCTGACTTTC
TRBJ1-3	15	.	TRBV20-1	many	CSATRDGVAGNTIYF	TGCAGTGCTACCCGGGACGGTGTAGCTGGAAACACCATATATTTT
TRBJ2-3	18	.	TRBV6-5	many	CASTYIGTRGPSTDTQYF	TGTGCCAGCACTTATATTGGGACCAGGGGACCCAGCACAGATACGCAGTATTTT
TRBJ1-2	13	.	TRBV27	many	CASSFGPDYGYTF	TGTGCCAGCAGTTTTGGGCCCGACTATGGCTACACCTTC
TRBJ2-7	15	.	TRBV2	many	CASSFGGSGAYEQYF	TGTGCCAGCAGTTTCGGGGGATCGGGGGCCTACGAGCAGTACTTC
TRBJ2-1	16	TRBD2	TRBV9	many	CASSVSGGLSYNEQFF	TGTGCCAGCAGCGTGAGCGGGGGCCTGTCCTACAATGAGCAGTTCTTC
TRBJ1-1	15	TRBD1	TRBV12-3/TRBV12-4	many	CASSGPTGPNTEAFF	TGTGCCAGCAGTGGACCGACAGGGCCGAACACTGAAGCTTTCTTT
TRBJ2-2	14	.	TRBV4-2	many	CASSQGQRSGELFF	TGTGCCAGCAGCCAAGGCCAGCGTAGCGGGGAGCTGTTTTTT
TRBJ2-7	15	.	TRBV6-2/TRBV6-3	many	CASSPRGQVPYEQYF	TGTGCCAGCAGTCCCCGCGGGCAGGTACCCTACGAGCAGTACTTC
TRBJ2-2	19	.	TRBV12-1	many	CASSWGTYSGGISPGSCFF	.
TRBJ2-5	15	TRBD1	TRBV3-1	many	CASSRDRGTQETQYF	TGTGCCAGCAGCCGGGACAGGGGGACCCAAGAGACCCAGTACTTC
TRBJ2-2	15	.	TRBV7-3	many	CASSLRGAATGELFF	TGTGCCAGCAGCTTGCGGGGAGCAGCAACCGGGGAGCTGTTTTTT
TRBJ1-2	15	.	TRBV12-3/TRBV12-4	few	CASSSRLGTNYGYTF	TGTGCCAGCAGTTCTCGATTAGGGACTAACTATGGCTACACCTTC
TRBJ2-7	16	TRBD2	TRBV27	many	CASSLVLAGGALEQYF	TGTGCCAGCAGTTTAGTGCTAGCGGGGGGGGCTCTCGAGCAGTACTTC
TRBJ2-7	15	.	TRBV7-2	many	CASSPRNRVKNEQYF	TGTGCCAGCAGCCCCAGGAACAGGGTTAAGAACGAGCAGTACTTC
TRBJ2-5	14	.	TRBV12-3/TRBV12-4	many	CASSLGRIGETQYF	TGTGCCAGCAGTTTAGGGCGAATAGGAGAGACCCAGTACTTC
TRBJ1-6	14	.	TRBV12-3/TRBV12-4	.	CASSHTGRDSPLHF	TGTGCCAGCAGCCATACAGGGAGGGATTCACCCCTCCACTTT
TRBJ2-1	12	.	TRBV12-3/TRBV12-4	medium-sized	CASSYRSSPTFF	TGTGCCAGCAGTTACAGGAGCTCCCCCACGTTCTTC
TRBJ2-3	16	TRBD1	TRBV5-4	.	CASSRPRQGVEDTQYF	TGTGCCAGCAGCCGTCCGAGACAGGGGGTCGAAGATACGCAGTATTTT
TRBJ1-2	10	.	TRBV6-2/TRBV6-3	few	CASSYPGYTF	TGTGCCAGCAGTTATCCGGGCTACACCTTC
TRBJ2-7	14	TRBD1	TRBV5-1	many	CASSWTGPLEEQYF	TGCGCCAGCAGCTGGACAGGACCTCTTGAAGAGCAGTACTTC
TRBJ2-1	16	.	TRBV11-2	medium-sized	CASSPRQVPPSNEQFF	TGTGCCAGCAGCCCCCGGCAGGTCCCTCCTTCCAATGAGCAGTTCTTC
TRBJ1-4	13	TRBD1	TRBV20-1	many	CSARGQGGEKLFF	TGCAGTGCTAGAGGACAGGGTGGCGAAAAACTGTTTTTT
TRBJ2-3	17	.	TRBV6-2/TRBV6-3	.	CASSQPFAYASTDTQYF	TGTGCCAGCAGTCAACCCTTTGCCTACGCGAGCACAGATACGCAGTATTTT
TRBJ2-3	15	.	TRBV11-2	few	CASSLSAVGTDTQYF	TGTGCCAGCAGCTTAAGTGCTGTTGGCACAGATACGCAGTATTTT
TRBJ2-2	15	.	TRBV14	many	CASSQGAAPTGELFF	TGTGCCAGCAGCCAAGGGGCAGCCCCTACCGGGGAGCTGTTTTTT
TRBJ1-2	14	.	TRBV9	.	CASSVDSGNYGYTF	TGTGCCAGCAGCGTAGATTCCGGGAACTATGGCTACACCTTC
TRBJ2-1	17	TRBD1	TRBV5-5	many	CASSSKGGQGAYNEQFF	TGTGCCAGCAGCTCAAAGGGGGGACAGGGGGCCTACAATGAGCAGTTCTTC
TRBJ1-2	11	.	TRBV5-1	.	CASSWPGHITF	TGCGCCAGCAGCTGGCCGGGACATATCACCTTC
TRBJ2-5	15	.	TRBV5-1	.	CASSLVPGQQETQYF	TGCGCCAGCAGCTTGGTTCCAGGCCAACAAGAGACCCAGTACTTC
TRBJ1-1	15	TRBD1	TRBV20-1	few	CSARTGGVMNTEAFF	TGCAGTGCTAGAACAGGGGGTGTTATGAACACTGAAGCTTTCTTT
TRBJ1-1	14	.	TRBV5-1	many	CASSPRRGETEAFF	TGCGCCAGCAGCCCAAGGCGAGGGGAGACTGAAGCTTTCTTT
TRBJ2-7	15	TRBD1	TRBV11-2	many	CASSLSRDSFYEQYF	TGTGCCAGCAGCTTATCCAGGGACAGCTTCTACGAGCAGTACTTC
TRBJ2-1	14	TRBD2	TRBV2	many	CASSELAGNGEQFF	TGTGCCAGCAGTGAACTAGCGGGGAACGGTGAGCAGTTCTTC
TRBJ2-1	18	.	TRBV10-3	many	CAISLRQGKTSSYNEQFF	TGTGCCATCTCTTTGAGGCAGGGGAAAACAAGCTCCTACAATGAGCAGTTCTTC
TRBJ1-1	14	.	TRBV25-1	few	CASRPGLSNTEAFF	TGTGCCAGCAGGCCAGGGTTGTCGAACACTGAAGCTTTCTTT
TRBJ2-5	13	TRBD1	TRBV6-1	few	CASRRTGSETQYF	TGTGCCAGCAGACGGACAGGGTCCGAGACCCAGTACTTC
TRBJ1-2	15	TRBD1	TRBV7-8	few	CASSLGRTNRGDYTF	TGTGCCAGCAGCTTAGGCCGGACAAACAGGGGGGACTACACCTTC
TRBJ1-2	12	.	TRBV2	many	CASSDRTHGYTF	TGTGCCAGCAGTGACCGAACCCATGGCTACACCTTC